One T cell receptor beta chain is described in this entry. Its antigen is still unknown. CDR1 and CDR2 (germline): SGDLS, YYNGEE. Trimming took 3 bases from V and 0 from J; bases not matched to a gene: 16. CDR3 length equals 19 residues. Measured with immunoSEQ multiplex PCR; TCRdb has only the in-frame clones, and not every one. The sample has over a million clones, approximately 80% seen once. The entry originates in a study of shared clonotypes between healthy human individuals. Findings of the study overall: A small donor pool kept down the genetic and exposure-history diversity that was represented. Clonotypes which were not shared had lower generation probabilities than clonotypes that all four donors shared. Clonotypes that were shared across a handful of donors made up approximately 5% of naive CD4 clonotypes.

Memory CD4+ cells were the fraction left after CD45RA+ naive selection. V gene TRBV9 combines with J gene TRBJ2-3; the match to TRBD2 covers 7 bases. The sequenced sample was memory CD4+ T cells from PBMCs. Subset: CD45RA-negative fraction. The clonotype comes from a young man in good health. Some clones in this sample may be carry-over from other donors' samples. The CDR3, as DNA: TGTGCCAGCAGCGCGTACGCTAGCGGCTCCCTCGGGAGCACAGATACGCAGTATTTT. Translated: CASSAYASGSLGSTDTQYF.